The 20 T cell receptor beta chains reported below all come from one sample, sequenced in a study of identical twins. TCRdb fed the 5' RACE reads into MiXCR, producing one record per CDR3 protein. The profile shows 700,000 or so distinct CDR3 sequences, over 20% of them singletons. The data were also submitted as part of a second study, on T cells expressing NK-cell markers.

Material for sequencing was PBMCs. The receptors were gathered from a woman aged 18-29 years in good health.

This rearrangement joins TRBV24-1 to TRBJ2-3, with a tentative D call TRBD2 (5 bases). The V and J ends lost 3 bases and 2 bases respectively, with 8 bases between them. The CDR3 sequence is 14 residues long. CDR1 and CDR2 (germline): KGHDR, SFDVKD. In DNA form, the CDR3 reads TGTGCCACCAGTGATCCTAGCAACACAGATACGCAGTATTTT. Protein sequence: CATSDPSNTDTQYF.

Only a few counts were recorded for this clonotype. The genes are TRBV20-1 and TRBJ1-6; D perhaps matches TRBD1 (5 bases). V lost 6 bases and J 10 bases, leaving 16 bases between the germline ends. CDR1 DFQATT and CDR2 SNEGSKA come from the germline V gene (reference sequence). The CDR3 spans 13 residues. For the CDR3, the DNA is TGCAGTGCCAAGGGGCAGGGATTCTCACCCCTCCACTTT. The encoded protein is CSAKGQGFSPLHF.

This clonotype was observed a few times. The chain recombines TRBV20-1 with TRBJ2-1; D ambiguous. Germline CDR1 DFQATT, CDR2 SNEGSKA (reference sequence). The CDR3 length is 17 residues. V lost 0 bases, J lost 2 bases, and 17 bases lay in between. This CDR3 reads CSARDRRASPAYNEQFF. Written as DNA, the CDR3 is TGCAGTGCTAGAGATCGTAGAGCCTCCCCTGCCTACAATGAGCAGTTCTTC.

J is TRBJ1-1 and V is TRBV5-1; D gene ambiguous. The CDR3 totals 16 residues. The V end lost 0 bases, the J end lost 1 base, and 13 bases lay between the germline ends. Looked up from germline, CDR1 is SGHRS and CDR2 is YFSETQ. CDR3 DNA: TGCGCCAGCAGCTTGGCCGGTAGGGCGGGGAACACTGAAGCTTTCTTT. Encoded protein: CASSLAGRAGNTEAFF.

This clonotype has just a few counts. The rearrangement links TRBV5-1 to TRBJ2-5; 9 nucleotides agree with TRBD2. The CDR3 has 16 amino acids. With V trimmed by 4 bases and J by 4 bases, 11 bases remained unmatched. Germline assignment: CDR1 SGHRS and CDR2 YFSETQ. The CDR3 sequence is CASSTLAGARGETQYF. The CDR3 DNA follows: TGCGCCAGCAGCACCTTAGCGGGAGCTCGCGGAGAGACCCAGTACTTC.

This clonotype occurred a few times. The chain has TRBV7-8 and TRBJ2-3; D possibly corresponds to TRBD2 (5 bases). This CDR3 has 14 residues. Germline CDR1 SGHVS, CDR2 FQNEAQ. Trimming pared 7 bases from V and 3 bases from J, leaving 14 bases between. The CDR3, as DNA: TGTGCCAGCACCCGGAGGATGGCAACAGATACGCAGTATTTT. It translates to CASTRRMATDTQYF.

This clonotype has a count of ten or more. The V gene is TRBV4-3, the J gene TRBJ2-2; no clear D. V was trimmed by 0 bases and J by 2 bases, leaving 7 bases between them. Germline V gives CDR1 LGHNA, CDR2 YSLEER. This CDR3 is 15 amino acids long. CDR3: CASSQEFRNTGELFF. CDR3 bases: TGCGCCAGCAGCCAAGAATTTCGAAACACCGGGGAGCTGTTTTTT.

This clonotype came up many times. The chain recombines TRBV12-3 or TRBV12-4 with TRBJ2-2; perhaps TRBD1 as D (6 bases). The CDR3 has 14 amino acids. V lost 6 bases, J lost 4 bases, and 12 bases lay in between. The CDR3: CASRKQGSTGELFF. CDR3 DNA: TGTGCCAGCAGGAAGCAGGGGAGCACCGGGGAGCTGTTTTTT.

This clonotype was seen only a few times. The V gene is TRBV28, the J gene TRBJ2-3; 7 bases fit TRBD2. Germline CDR1 MDHEN, CDR2 SYDVKM. J was trimmed by 4 bases and V by 5 bases; bases with no gene match: 12. The CDR3 consists of 16 residues. CDR3 in DNA: TGTGCCAGCAGTCAGCTAGGTGGCGGGAGTGCAGATACGCAGTATTTT. Its protein is CASSQLGGGSADTQYF.

The table lists this clonotype with a count of one. This rearrangement joins TRBV18 to TRBJ2-5, with 8 nucleotides matching TRBD2. Germline V gives CDR1 KGHSH, CDR2 LQKENI. V was clipped by 2 bases and J by 2 bases; unmatched bases: 4. The CDR3 contains 15 residues. CDR3 DNA: TGTGCCAGCTCACCAATCGGGGGGGGACAAGAGACCCAGTACTTC. Encoded protein: CASSPIGGGQETQYF. Based on the CDR3 plus reference TRBV18 and TRBJ2-5, the full variable domain is NAGVMQNPRHLVRRRGQEARLRCSPMKGHSHVYWYRQLPEEGLKFMVYLQKENIIDESGMPKERFSAEFPKEGPSILRIQQVVRGDSAAYFCASSPIGGGQETQYFGPGTRLLVL.

This clonotype was seen a few times. The rearrangement links TRBV20-1 to TRBJ2-3, with 15 bases aligning to TRBD2. The CDR3 is made up of 19 amino acids. With 0 bases clipped from V and 0 bases from J, the junction kept 7 bases outside the gene matches. Germline V gives CDR1 DFQATT, CDR2 SNEGSKA (reference sequence). CDR3 nucleotide sequence: TGCAGTGCTAGAGATTTCCCGGGACTAGCGGGGGGCAGCACAGATACGCAGTATTTT. Protein sequence: CSARDFPGLAGGSTDTQYF.

In its sample, this clonotype was seen a few times. The CDR3 DNA reads TGTGCCAGCAGCAGAAGGACTAGCGGGGGGCATCCTGAGCAGTTCTTC. This encodes CASSRRTSGGHPEQFF. This chain connects TRBV7-8 to TRBJ2-1; 14 bases map to TRBD2. The CDR3 contains 16 residues. J gave up 9 bases and V 5 bases, and 9 bases lay outside the gene matches. The germline V gene encodes CDR1 SGHVS and CDR2 FQNEAQ. Full variable domain (missing parts from reference TRBV7-8 and TRBJ2-1): GAGVSQSPRYKVAKRGQDVALRCDPISGHVSLFWYQQALGQGPEFLTYFQNEAQLDKSGLPSDRFFAERPEGSVSTLKIQRTQQEDSAVYLCASSRRTSGGHPEQFFGPGTRLTVL.

The chain has TRBV11-3 and TRBJ2-1, with a tentative D call TRBD2 (6 bases). Trimming pared 3 bases from V and 9 bases from J, leaving 12 bases between. Germline V lookup: CDR1 SGHNT, CDR2 YENEEA. The CDR3 has 13 amino acids. The CDR3 coding sequence is TGTGCCAGCAGCTTGGAGGGGCTGGGTGAGCAGTTCTTC. Translating gives CASSLEGLGEQFF.

The V and J genes are TRBV4-3 and TRBJ2-1; 8 bases map to TRBD2. This CDR3 is 16 amino acids long. After removal of 0 bases from V and 8 bases from J, the junction contained 9 bases not matched to a gene. CDR1 and CDR2 (germline): LGHNA, YSLEER. CDR3 nucleotide sequence: TGCGCCAGCAGCCAAGATGTAGCGGGAATCGACGATGAGCAGTTCTTC. This translates into CASSQDVAGIDDEQFF.

Ten or more counts support this clonotype. The chain links TRBV9 to TRBJ1-2, with no clear D. Trimming removed 3 bases at V and 5 bases at J, with 17 bases between. Germline V lookup: CDR1 SGDLS, CDR2 YYNGEE. The CDR3 extends over 15 amino acids. The DNA of the CDR3 is TGTGCCAGCAGCGCGAGTTGGGTCCCAGCTTATGGCTACACCTTC. Amino acids: CASSASWVPAYGYTF.

This clonotype was picked up a small number of times. The chain is built from TRBV9 and TRBJ2-7; possibly TRBD1 for D (7 bases). The V end was cut by 4 bases, the J end by 5 bases, with 22 bases between. The CDR3 covers 16 residues. CDR1 is SGDLS, CDR2 YYNGEE, per germline. The CDR3 DNA is TGTGCCAGCAGCCCGGGCGTGGGCCAGGGGGGTAACGAGCAGTACTTC. Amino acid sequence: CASSPGVGQGGNEQYF.

DNA for the CDR3: TGTGCTAGTGGACCCCAGGGAGTCGGGGAGACCCAGTACTTC. The encoded protein is CASGPQGVGETQYF. V gene TRBV12-5 combines with J gene TRBJ2-5; tentatively, D is TRBD1 or TRBD2 (5 bases each). Per germline, CDR1 LGHNT and CDR2 FRNRAP. CDR3 size: 14 residues. V was cut by 6 bases and J by 5 bases, with 16 bases left in between.

In this sample, this clonotype turned up a few times. V usage is TRBV5-4 and J usage is TRBJ1-2, with D possibly matching TRBD1 (5 bases). Germline V gene sequence: CDR1 SGHNT, CDR2 YYREEE (reference sequence). CDR3 size: 14 residues. V shed 2 bases and J shed 1 base, with 9 bases lying between them. The CDR3 sequence is CASSLVTDNYGYTF. Written as DNA, the CDR3 is TGTGCCAGCAGCTTAGTGACAGATAACTATGGCTACACCTTC. Full variable domain (outside the CDR3, taken from reference TRBV5-4 and TRBJ1-2): ETGVTQSPTHLIKTRGQQVTLRCSSQSGHNTVSWYQQALGQGPQFIFQYYREEENGRGNFPPRFSGLQFPNYSSELNVNALELDDSALYLCASSLVTDNYGYTFGSGTRLTVV.

This clonotype was found a few times. This chain connects TRBV7-2 to TRBJ1-4; no reliable D call. The V and J ends lost 2 bases and 7 bases respectively, with 14 bases between them. Germline V lookup: CDR1 SGHTA, CDR2 FQGNSA. The CDR3 is 15 amino acids. The CDR3 sequence: CASSLTRQRPEKLFF. The CDR3 DNA reads as TGTGCCAGCAGCTTAACTCGGCAGAGGCCTGAAAAACTGTTTTTT.

This chain joins TRBV20-1 and TRBJ1-2; D is unclear. The germline V gene encodes CDR1 DFQATT and CDR2 SNEGSKA (reference sequence). Trimming shortened V by 6 bases and J by 2 bases, and 10 bases separated the two germline ends. This CDR3 region has 12 residues. This chain's CDR3 is CSARRSNYGYTF. The CDR3 DNA reads TGCAGTGCAAGGCGGTCCAACTATGGCTACACCTTC.